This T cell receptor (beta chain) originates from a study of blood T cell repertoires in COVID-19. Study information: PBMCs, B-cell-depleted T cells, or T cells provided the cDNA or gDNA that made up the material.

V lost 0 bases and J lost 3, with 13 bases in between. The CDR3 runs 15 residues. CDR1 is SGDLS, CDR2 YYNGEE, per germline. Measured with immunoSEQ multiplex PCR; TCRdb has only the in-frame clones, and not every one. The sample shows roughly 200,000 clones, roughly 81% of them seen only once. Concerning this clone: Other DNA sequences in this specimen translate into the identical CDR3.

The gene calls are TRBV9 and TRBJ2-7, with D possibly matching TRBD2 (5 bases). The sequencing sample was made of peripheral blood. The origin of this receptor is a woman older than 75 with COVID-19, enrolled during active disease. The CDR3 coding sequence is TGTGCCAGCAGCGTAGCGCCGGGCGGGCGCTACGAGCAGTACTTC. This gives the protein CASSVAPGGRYEQYF.